This TCR beta chain was recovered during a study of cytomegalovirus exposure and HLA in healthy donors. The CDR3 consists of 16 residues. Germline lookup yields CDR1 LNHDA and CDR2 SQIVND (reference sequence). The V gene end was trimmed by 4 bases and the J gene end by 5 bases; junction bases not matched to a gene: 12. The PCR made use of 60 Vbeta and 13 Jbeta primers. Sequenced by immunoSEQ multiplex PCR; TCRdb stores in-frame clones only, minus some. The data contain 150,000 to 200,000 clones, about four fifths of them singletons. This TCR came from a woman between 50 and 59 years old in good health and CMV-seronegative. What was sequenced was PBMCs. The chain joins TRBV19 to TRBJ1-2, with TRBD1 matching over 8 bases. The CDR3 DNA sequence: TGTGCCAGTAGTAGGACATCGGCAGGGGGCTGGTATGGCTACACCTTC. Its protein is CASSRTSAGGWYGYTF.